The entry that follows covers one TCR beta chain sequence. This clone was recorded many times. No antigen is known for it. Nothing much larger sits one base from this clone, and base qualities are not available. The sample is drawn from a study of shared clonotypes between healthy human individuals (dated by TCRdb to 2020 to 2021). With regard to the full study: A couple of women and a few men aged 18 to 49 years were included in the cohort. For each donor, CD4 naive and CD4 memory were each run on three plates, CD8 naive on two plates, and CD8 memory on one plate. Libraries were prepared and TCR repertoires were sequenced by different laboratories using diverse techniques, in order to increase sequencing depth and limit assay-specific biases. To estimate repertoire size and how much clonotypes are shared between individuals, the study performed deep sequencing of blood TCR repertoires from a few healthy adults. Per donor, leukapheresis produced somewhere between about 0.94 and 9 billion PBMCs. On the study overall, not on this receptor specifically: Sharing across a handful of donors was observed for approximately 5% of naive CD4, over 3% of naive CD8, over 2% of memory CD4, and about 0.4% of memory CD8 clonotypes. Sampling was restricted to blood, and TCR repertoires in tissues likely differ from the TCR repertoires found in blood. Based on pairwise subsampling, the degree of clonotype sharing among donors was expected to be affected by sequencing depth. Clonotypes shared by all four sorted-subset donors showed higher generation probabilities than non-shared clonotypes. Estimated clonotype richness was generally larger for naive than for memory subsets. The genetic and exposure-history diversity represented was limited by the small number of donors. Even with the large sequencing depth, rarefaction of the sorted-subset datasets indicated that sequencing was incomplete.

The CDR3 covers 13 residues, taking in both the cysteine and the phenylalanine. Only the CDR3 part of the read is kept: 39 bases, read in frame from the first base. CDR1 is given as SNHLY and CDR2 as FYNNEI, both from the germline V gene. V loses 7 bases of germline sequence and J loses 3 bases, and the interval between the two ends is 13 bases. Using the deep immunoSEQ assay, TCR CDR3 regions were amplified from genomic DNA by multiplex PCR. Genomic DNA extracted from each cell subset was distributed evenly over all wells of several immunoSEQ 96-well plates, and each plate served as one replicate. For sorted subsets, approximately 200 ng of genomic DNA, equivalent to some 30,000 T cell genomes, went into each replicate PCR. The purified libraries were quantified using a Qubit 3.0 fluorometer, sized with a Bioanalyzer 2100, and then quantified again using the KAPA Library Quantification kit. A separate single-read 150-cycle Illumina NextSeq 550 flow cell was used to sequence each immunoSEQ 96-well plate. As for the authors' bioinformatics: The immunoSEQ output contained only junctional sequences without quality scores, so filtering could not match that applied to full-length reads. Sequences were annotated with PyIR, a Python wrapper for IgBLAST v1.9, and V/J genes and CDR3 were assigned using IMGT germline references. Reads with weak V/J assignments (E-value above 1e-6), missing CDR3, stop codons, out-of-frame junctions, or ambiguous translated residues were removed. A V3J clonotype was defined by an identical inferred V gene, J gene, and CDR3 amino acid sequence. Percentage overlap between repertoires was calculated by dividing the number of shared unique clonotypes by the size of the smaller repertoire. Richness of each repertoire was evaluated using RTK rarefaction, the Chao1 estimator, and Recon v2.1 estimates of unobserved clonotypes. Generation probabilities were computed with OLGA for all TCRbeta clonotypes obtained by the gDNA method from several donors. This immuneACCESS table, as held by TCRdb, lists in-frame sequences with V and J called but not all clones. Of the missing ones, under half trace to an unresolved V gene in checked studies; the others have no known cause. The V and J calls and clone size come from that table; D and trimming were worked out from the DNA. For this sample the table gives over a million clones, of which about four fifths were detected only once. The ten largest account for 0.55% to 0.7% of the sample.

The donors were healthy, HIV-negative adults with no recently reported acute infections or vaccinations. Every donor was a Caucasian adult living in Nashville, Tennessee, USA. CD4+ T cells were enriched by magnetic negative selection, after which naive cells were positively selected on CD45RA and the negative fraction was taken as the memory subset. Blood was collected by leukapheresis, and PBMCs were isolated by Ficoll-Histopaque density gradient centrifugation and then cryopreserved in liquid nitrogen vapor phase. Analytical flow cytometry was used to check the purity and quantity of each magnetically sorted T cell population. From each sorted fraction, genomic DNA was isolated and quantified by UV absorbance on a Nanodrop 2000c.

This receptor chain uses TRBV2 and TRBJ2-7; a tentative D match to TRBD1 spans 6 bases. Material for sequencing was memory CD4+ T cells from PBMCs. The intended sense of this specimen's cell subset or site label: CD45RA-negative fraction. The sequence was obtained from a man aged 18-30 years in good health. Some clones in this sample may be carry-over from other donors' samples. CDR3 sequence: CASTGAIHYEQYF. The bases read TGTGCCAGCACAGGGGCGATTCACTACGAGCAGTACTTC.